This T cell receptor beta chain emerged from a study of T cell responses to AZD1222 COVID-19 vaccine. Study-wide points: Unmutated variant regions are reportedly the target of nearly half of TCRs that are spike-specific.

Trimming cost V 8 bases and J 2 bases; bases outside gene matches: 8. CDR3 size: 15 residues. Germline V CDR1 and CDR2: MNHEY, SMNVEV (reference sequence). On this clone itself: Its antigen is unidentified.

The method was immunoSEQ multiplex PCR; TCRdb's version includes in-frame clones alone and lacks a portion of them. Of around 120,000 clones listed, about 90% were seen once; the top ten hold around 15%. The chain recombines TRBV27 with TRBJ2-4; 8 bases fit TRBD2. This sequence originates from an adult in good health. Specimen: peripheral blood, collected on day 0 of AZD1222 vaccination. The CDR3: CASAWTSTPKNIQYF. Written as DNA, the CDR3 is TGTGCCAGCGCCTGGACTAGCACACCCAAAAACATTCAGTACTTC.